Below are 25 T cell receptor beta chains sequenced from a single sample in a study of molecular identifiers for immune sequencing clone quantification. TCRdb re-analysed the PCR reads in MiXCR, keeping a single row per CDR3 protein. The sample has about 32,000 distinct CDR3 sequences, under 20% seen once; the top ten hold under 1.4%. The sequenced sample consisted of naive CD8+ T cells from blood, with Jurkat cell RNA spiked in. Subset: FACS-sorted CD8+CD4-CCR7+CD45RA+ naive T cells. All receptors derive from a human donor in good health. Some libraries in this study had Jurkat cell RNA spiked in.

In its sample, this clonotype was seen a few times. The gene calls are TRBV29-1 and TRBJ2-7, with a tentative D call TRBD1 (6 bases). CDR1 and CDR2 from the germline V gene are SQVTM and ANQGSEA. Trimming shortened V by 8 bases and J by 2 bases, and 16 bases separated the two germline ends. The CDR3 totals 13 residues. CDR3 region: CSTRQGSPYEQYF. The CDR3 nucleotides are TGCAGCACCCGGCAGGGGAGCCCCTACGAGCAGTACTTC.

This clonotype was counted many times. The chain is built from TRBV6-5 and TRBJ2-1, with D tentatively TRBD1 or TRBD2 (5 bases each). Per the germline V gene, CDR1 is MNHEY and CDR2 is SVGAGI. V gave up 2 bases and J gave up 7 bases, with 6 bases separating them. This CDR3 region has 12 residues. This CDR3 reads CASSYGGNEQFF. The CDR3, as DNA: TGTGCCAGCAGTTACGGGGGAAATGAGCAGTTCTTC.

This clonotype was detected ten times or more. The chain couples TRBV29-1 to TRBJ2-2; perhaps TRBD1 as D (5 bases). The germline gives CDR1 SQVTM, CDR2 ANQGSEA. There are 17 residues in the CDR3. The ends were cut back, 3 bases at V and 0 bases at J, with 17 bases in the middle. The CDR3, as DNA: TGCAGCGTTGAGGGTATAATAGGACACTCGAACACCGGGGAGCTGTTTTTT. Residues: CSVEGIIGHSNTGELFF.

This clonotype has at least ten counts. The chain employs TRBV12-3 or TRBV12-4 and TRBJ2-3; no definite D call. The CDR3 totals 12 residues. The V end was cut by 7 bases, the J end by 8 bases, with 13 bases between. Written as DNA, the CDR3 is TGTGCCAGCACCCCCCCTGATGGTACGCAGTATTTT. It encodes CASTPPDGTQYF.

This clonotype was observed many times. V gene TRBV11-3 combines with J gene TRBJ1-1; unclear D gene. Germline V gene lookup returns CDR1 SGHNT and CDR2 YENEEA. The CDR3 length is 14 residues. V lost 5 bases to trimming and J lost 4 bases, with 14 bases between them. In DNA form, the CDR3 reads TGTGCCAGCAGCCAAGGTGGAGGGAGCACTGAAGCTTTCTTT. This encodes CASSQGGGSTEAFF. Full variable domain (missing parts from reference TRBV11-3 and TRBJ1-1): EAGVVQSPRYKIIEKKQPVAFWCNPISGHNTLYWYLQNLGQGPELLIRYENEEAVDDSQLPKDRFSAERLKGVDSTLKIQPAELGDSAVYLCASSQGGGSTEAFFGQGTRLTVV.

By frequency in the sample, this clonotype is medium-sized. Written as DNA, the CDR3 is TGTGCCAGCAGCTTACCGCCTAGCGATGAGCAGTTCTTC. Its protein product is CASSLPPSDEQFF. The chain couples TRBV7-2 to TRBJ2-1; TRBD2 is a possible D gene (6 bases). The CDR3 extends over 13 amino acids. The germline V gene encodes CDR1 SGHTA and CDR2 FQGNSA. Trimming removed 2 bases from V and 8 bases from J, with 10 bases in between.

This clonotype was detected a few times. The J gene is TRBJ2-1, the V gene TRBV12-3 or TRBV12-4, with D possibly being TRBD1 or TRBD2 (5 bases each). The CDR3 consists of 16 residues. V shed 4 bases and J shed 8 bases, with 21 bases lying between them. This CDR3 is CASSSPLGAPGHEQFF. The CDR3 nucleotides are TGTGCCAGCAGTTCGCCACTAGGGGCCCCTGGGCATGAGCAGTTCTTC.

This clonotype was detected ten times or more. This rearrangement joins TRBV6-6 to TRBJ2-3; D perhaps matches TRBD1 (6 bases). Trimming pared 7 bases from V and 2 bases from J, leaving 22 bases between. Germline V gene data show CDR1 as MNHNY and CDR2 as SVGAGI (reference sequence). The CDR3 is 17 amino acids. CDR3 residues: CASTRPGDTDYTDTQYF. For the CDR3, the DNA is TGTGCCAGCACTCGCCCCGGGGACACAGATTACACAGATACGCAGTATTTT.

A few counts support this clonotype. This chain links TRBV28 with TRBJ2-7; D is unclear. The germline V and J ends were trimmed by 3 bases and 7 bases, with 13 bases remaining between them. The CDR3 length is 13 residues. Germline V gene lookup returns CDR1 MDHEN and CDR2 SYDVKM. CDR3 DNA: TGTGCCAGCAGTTTCGGCAGGTTGAAGGAGCAGTACTTC. It translates to CASSFGRLKEQYF.

The chain recombines TRBV12-3 or TRBV12-4 with TRBJ2-2; TRBD2 aligns across 10 bases. There are 18 residues in the CDR3. V was pared by 1 base and J by 7 bases, with 12 bases of the junction left unmatched. In DNA form, the CDR3 reads TGTGCCAGCAGTTTAGAACTAGCGGGGTCCGTCCTCAACGGGGAGCTGTTTTTT. As protein: CASSLELAGSVLNGELFF.

Points on this clonotype: This may come from a read error, since a much larger clone is one base off. V usage is TRBV4-1 and J usage is TRBJ2-5; no reliable D call. Germline values: CDR1 MGHRA, CDR2 YSYEKL. The CDR3 spans 15 residues. In nucleotides, the CDR3 is TGCCCCAGCAGCCAAGGCCTTGAACGTTGGGAGACCCAGTACTTC. Protein: CPSSQGLERWETQYF.

This clonotype was observed a few times. V is TRBV13 and J is TRBJ1-1; maybe TRBD1 (5 bases). The CDR3 runs to 16 residues. V was trimmed by 0 bases and J by 0 bases, leaving 11 bases between them. Germline assignment: CDR1 PRHDT and CDR2 FYEKMQ (reference sequence). CDR3 bases: TGTGCCAGCAGCTTAGGCCCCGGGACCTTGAACACTGAAGCTTTCTTT. Its translation is CASSLGPGTLNTEAFF.

This clonotype was counted at least ten times. This chain joins TRBV13 and TRBJ2-7; D might be TRBD2 (6 bases). This CDR3 contains 13 residues. The germline gives CDR1 PRHDT, CDR2 FYEKMQ (reference sequence). Trimming shortened V by 5 bases and J by 7 bases, and 15 bases separated the two germline ends. CDR3 in amino acids: CASSANQGGEQYF. The CDR3 nucleotides read TGTGCCAGCAGCGCTAATCAGGGAGGTGAGCAGTACTTC. Based on the CDR3 plus reference TRBV13 and TRBJ2-7, the full variable domain is AAGVIQSPRHLIKEKRETATLKCYPIPRHDTVYWYQQGPGQDPQFLISFYEKMQSDKGSIPDRFSAQQFSDYHSELNMSSLELGDSALYFCASSANQGGEQYFGPGTRLTVT.

The sample holds many counts of this clonotype. The chain is built from TRBV7-9 and TRBJ1-5; D is possibly TRBD1 (6 bases). The CDR3 covers 13 residues. Trimming left V 6 bases short and J 4 bases short, with 10 bases between. CDR1 is SEHNR and CDR2 is FQNEAQ in the germline V gene (reference sequence). The CDR3 DNA is TGTGCCAGCAGGGGTCAGGGGAATCAGCCCCAGCATTTT. It codes for CASRGQGNQPQHF.

The CDR3 region is CASSQDGAGTGVTDTQYF. The CDR3 DNA reads TGCGCCAGCAGCCAAGATGGGGCTGGGACAGGGGTCACAGATACGCAGTATTTT. The chain has TRBV4-1 and TRBJ2-3; 10 nucleotides agree with TRBD1. The germline CDR1 and CDR2 sequences are MGHRA and YSYEKL. This CDR3 has 18 amino acids. Trimming cost V 0 bases and J 2 bases; bases outside gene matches: 8.

This clonotype showed up many times. V is TRBV20-1 and J is TRBJ2-1; the match to TRBD2 covers 10 bases. After removal of 0 bases from V and 8 bases from J, the junction contained 10 bases not matched to a gene. This CDR3 comprises 16 residues. The germline gives CDR1 DFQATT, CDR2 SNEGSKA (reference sequence). The DNA of the CDR3 is TGCAGTGCTAGAGACCCCGGGCTAGCGGGAGTAGATGAGCAGTTCTTC. The encoded protein is CSARDPGLAGVDEQFF.

Turning to this clonotype: A single base separates this from a much larger clone, so it may be a read error. This CDR3 fails to terminate in the conserved phenylalanine or tryptophan, so it likely reflects a read error. The chain joins TRBV18 to TRBJ1-5; D not resolved. The CDR3 spans 13 residues. Trimming stripped 4 bases from V and 2 bases from J, with 6 bases between. The germline V gene has CDR1 KGHSH and CDR2 LQKENI. DNA for the CDR3: TGTGCCAGCTCACAGGTGGGCAATCAGCCCCAGCATTGT. Protein product: CASSQVGNQPQHC.

In this sample, this clonotype turned up many times. The V gene is TRBV3-1, the J gene TRBJ2-5; D unclear. Germline V lookup: CDR1 LGHDT, CDR2 YNNKEL (reference sequence). This CDR3 has 16 residues. The V and J ends lost 4 bases and 2 bases respectively, with 17 bases between them. The CDR3 loop reads CASSPLKTKYQETQYF. The CDR3 DNA reads TGTGCCAGCAGCCCGCTGAAGACGAAATATCAAGAGACCCAGTACTTC.

This clonotype was counted at least ten times. The rearrangement links TRBV4-1 to TRBJ1-5; D remains unclear. The CDR3 loop spans 15 amino acids. V was clipped by 1 base and J by 7 bases, with 14 bases between them. Germline V gene lookup returns CDR1 MGHRA and CDR2 YSYEKL. CDR3 amino acids: CASSQVGRSGQPQHF. The CDR3 region has the DNA TGCGCCAGCAGCCAAGTCGGGAGGTCGGGGCAGCCCCAGCATTTT.

In this sample, this clonotype turned up many times. This chain links TRBV28 with TRBJ2-7, with TRBD2 identical over 10 bases. CDR3 length: 14 residues. Germline V gene lookup returns CDR1 MDHEN and CDR2 SYDVKM. The J segment lost 2 bases and the V segment lost 3 bases, leaving 1 base of the junction unmatched. CDR3: CASSFGLAAYEQYF. DNA of the CDR3: TGTGCCAGCAGTTTCGGACTAGCGGCCTACGAGCAGTACTTC. Based on the CDR3 plus reference TRBV28 and TRBJ2-7, the full variable domain is DVKVTQSSRYLVKRTGEKVFLECVQDMDHENMFWYRQDPGLGLRLIYFSYDVKMKEKGDIPEGYSVSREKKERFSLILESASTNQTSMYLCASSFGLAAYEQYFGPGTRLTVT.

In its sample, this clonotype was seen many times. The chain combines TRBV27 with TRBJ2-5; D is uncertain. The ends were cut back, 2 bases at V and 6 bases at J, with 4 bases in the middle. Germline V gene lookup returns CDR1 MNHEY and CDR2 SMNVEV (reference sequence). The CDR3 runs to 11 residues. This CDR3 is CASSLEKTQYF. DNA for the CDR3: TGTGCCAGCAGTTTAGAAAAGACCCAGTACTTC.

The J gene is TRBJ2-1, the V gene TRBV11-2; the D call may be TRBD1 or TRBD2 (5 bases each). The CDR3 runs 14 residues. V was clipped by 8 bases and J by 7 bases, with 18 bases between them. Germline CDR1 and CDR2: SGHAT and FQNNGV. This CDR3 is CASGDGASGNEQFF. The DNA of the CDR3 is TGTGCCAGCGGGGACGGGGCTTCGGGGAATGAGCAGTTCTTC.

The sample holds many counts of this clonotype. The V gene is TRBV5-1, the J gene TRBJ2-5; the match to TRBD1 covers 8 bases. J was trimmed by 4 bases and V by 3 bases; bases with no gene match: 8. The CDR3 sequence is 15 residues long. Germline loops: CDR1 SGHRS, CDR2 YFSETQ. This CDR3 reads CASSSTDRAPETQYF. In nucleotides, the CDR3 is TGCGCCAGCAGCTCGACGGACAGGGCTCCAGAGACCCAGTACTTC.

This clonotype has only a few counts. V gene TRBV7-9 combines with J gene TRBJ2-1, with 9 nucleotides matching TRBD1. The V and J ends lost 4 bases and 4 bases, in that order; junction bases with no gene match: 8. The CDR3 extends over 16 amino acids. CDR1 and CDR2 (germline): SEHNR, FQNEAQ (reference sequence). CDR3 nucleotides: TGTGCCAGCAGCTACAAACAGGGGGCTGCTTACAATGAGCAGTTCTTC. This encodes CASSYKQGAAYNEQFF.

The chain employs TRBV6-1 and TRBJ2-1; TRBD2 matches at 16 bases. J gave up 8 bases and V 5 bases, and 6 bases lay outside the gene matches. CDR3 size: 16 residues. Germline values: CDR1 MNHNS, CDR2 SASEGT. The CDR3: CASSPGTSGRAYEQFF. The DNA of the CDR3 is TGTGCCAGCAGTCCCGGGACTAGCGGGAGGGCCTATGAGCAGTTCTTC.